The 23 T cell receptor beta chains reported below all come from one sample, sequenced in a study of T-cell memory formation after mild COVID-19. One entry per CDR3 protein, called by TCRdb with MiXCR from the 5' RACE reads. Of roughly 300,000 distinct CDR3 sequences in the sample, over 7% were seen once. The sample consisted of PBMCs or a T cell subset sorted from them (not recorded which). The receptors here all came from a man between 18 and 35 years old who had mild COVID-19 (a few samples of this study predate the infection). Cell type and time point are not known.

This clonotype was observed many times. The chain uses TRBV7-9 and TRBJ1-1; D is ambiguous. The CDR3 runs to 15 residues. Looked up from germline, CDR1 is SEHNR and CDR2 is FQNEAQ (reference sequence). V lost 1 base, J lost 4 bases, and 13 bases lay in between. In DNA form, the CDR3 reads TGTGCCAGCAGCTTAGGTGGGTTTGCGAGCACTGAAGCTTTCTTT. This codes for CASSLGGFASTEAFF. Using reference TRBV7-9 and TRBJ1-1 for the parts outside the CDR3, the full variable domain is DTGVSQNPRHKITKRGQNVTFRCDPISEHNRLYWYRQTLGQGPEFLTYFQNEAQLEKSRLLSDRFSAERPKGSFSTLEIQRTEQGDSAMYLCASSLGGFASTEAFFGQGTRLTVV.

This clonotype was counted many times. The chain joins TRBV5-1 to TRBJ1-2; TRBD1 might be the D (6 bases). The germline V and J ends were trimmed by 0 bases and 7 bases, with 19 bases remaining between them. The CDR3 contains 16 residues. In germline, CDR1 is SGHRS, CDR2 YFSETQ. The CDR3 sequence is CASSLDREPGLSGYTF. The CDR3 DNA sequence: TGCGCCAGCAGCTTGGACAGGGAGCCCGGGCTATCTGGCTACACCTTC.

On this clonotype: A much larger clone lies a single base off, so this may be a read error. V and J are TRBV11-2 and TRBJ2-1, with D possibly being TRBD1 (5 bases). This CDR3 is 12 amino acids long. Germline CDR1 is SGHAT and CDR2 is FQNNGV. Here the CDR3 reads CASCLGVEEQFF. In DNA form, the CDR3 reads TGTGCCAGCTGCTTAGGGGTAGAGGAGCAGTTCTTC.

V usage is TRBV6-6 and J usage is TRBJ2-7, with 11 bases that match TRBD2. The CDR3 length is 14 residues. The ends lost 6 bases at V and 6 bases at J; junction bases unmatched: 7. Germline lookup yields CDR1 MNHNY and CDR2 SVGAGI (reference sequence). The chain's CDR3 is CASSTGTSGLEQYF. For the CDR3, the DNA is TGTGCCAGCAGCACCGGGACTAGCGGACTCGAGCAGTACTTC.

V gene TRBV7-9 combines with J gene TRBJ2-7; D is perhaps TRBD1 or TRBD2 (6 bases each). CDR3 length: 13 residues. V gave up 5 bases and J gave up 6 bases, with 14 bases separating them. Germline V gene data show CDR1 as SEHNR and CDR2 as FQNEAQ (reference sequence). CDR3 in DNA: TGTGCCAGCAGCCTAGGGGGGTTGGCCGAGCAGTACGTC. Protein sequence: CASSLGGLAEQYV.

Here the CDR3 reads CASSVGRRYDRVDSPLHF. In nucleotides, the CDR3 is TGTGCCAGCAGCGTAGGCCGACGTTATGACAGGGTAGATTCACCCCTCCACTTT. The chain uses TRBV9 and TRBJ1-6; 7 nucleotides align to TRBD1. V was pared by 0 bases and J by 8 bases, with 14 bases of the junction left unmatched. Germline V gene data show CDR1 as SGDLS and CDR2 as YYNGEE. The CDR3 is 18 amino acids.

The chain uses TRBV20-1 and TRBJ2-7; D may be TRBD1 (5 bases). Looked up from germline, CDR1 is DFQATT and CDR2 is SNEGSKA (reference sequence). The CDR3 is 13 residues long. V gave up 4 bases and J gave up 3 bases, with 13 bases separating them. CDR3 bases: TGCAGTGCTACAGATGACAGAGACTACGAGCAGTACTTC. Encoded protein: CSATDDRDYEQYF.

The V and J genes are TRBV12-3 or TRBV12-4 and TRBJ1-4, with D possibly matching TRBD1 (5 bases). The germline V and J ends were trimmed by 2 bases and 8 bases, with 12 bases remaining between them. The CDR3 totals 14 residues. The CDR3 reads CASSLLWGEEKLFF. The DNA for the CDR3 is TGTGCCAGCAGTTTACTCTGGGGGGAGGAAAAACTGTTTTTT.

The chain combines TRBV7-9 with TRBJ2-5; perhaps TRBD2 as D (6 bases). Germline CDR1 SEHNR, CDR2 FQNEAQ (reference sequence). The CDR3 sequence is 16 residues long. The ends were cut back, 6 bases at V and 4 bases at J, with 21 bases in the middle. The CDR3 spells CASRTNPPRGSETQYF. CDR3 DNA sequence: TGTGCCAGCAGGACAAACCCCCCCCGGGGGTCAGAGACCCAGTACTTC.

At least ten counts were recorded for this clonotype. The chain recombines TRBV20-1 with TRBJ2-3, with 13 bases identical to TRBD2. Germline assignment: CDR1 DFQATT and CDR2 SNEGSKA (reference sequence). There are 17 residues in the CDR3. Trimming at V came to 4 bases and at J to 1 base, leaving 8 bases not matched to a gene. As DNA, the CDR3 is TGCAGTGCTACGACTAGCGGGGGGAAAAGTGGCACAGATACGCAGTATTTT. Its translation is CSATTSGGKSGTDTQYF.

This clonotype was seen many times. The CDR3 DNA is TGTGCCAGCAGTCGGGGCCGTTTGGCGCTGTATTACACCGGGGAGCTGTTTTTT. Translation gives CASSRGRLALYYTGELFF. The chain carries TRBV6-7 and TRBJ2-2; D tentatively fits TRBD1 or TRBD2 (5 bases each). TRBV6-7 is given ORF status, its function remaining uncertain. The CDR3 loop spans 18 amino acids. V was clipped by 5 bases and J by 3 bases, with 22 bases between them.

V gene TRBV7-2 combines with J gene TRBJ1-2; tentative D call: TRBD1 (5 bases). V was cut by 2 bases and J by 7 bases, with 17 bases left in between. Germline lookup yields CDR1 SGHTA and CDR2 FQGNSA. The CDR3 covers 15 residues. The CDR3 loop reads CASSLLGGAFGGYTF. CDR3 coding DNA: TGTGCCAGCAGCTTACTGGGGGGAGCATTTGGTGGCTACACCTTC. Filled out from reference TRBV7-2 and TRBJ1-2, the complete variable domain reads GAGVSQSPSNKVTEKGKDVELRCDPISGHTALYWYRQSLGQGLEFLIYFQGNSAPDKSGLPSDRFSAERTGGSVSTLTIQRTQQEDSAVYLCASSLLGGAFGGYTFGSGTRLTVV.

Many counts were recorded for this clonotype. The gene calls are TRBV5-1 and TRBJ2-5; unclear D gene. Deletions cut 4 bases from V and 0 bases from J, with 7 bases between. This CDR3 region has 13 residues. The germline gives CDR1 SGHRS, CDR2 YFSETQ. The CDR3 spells CASSVVYQETQYF. Written as DNA, the CDR3 is TGCGCCAGCAGCGTCGTGTACCAAGAGACCCAGTACTTC.

The chain is built from TRBV4-3 and TRBJ1-6; 8 positions match TRBD1. Germline loops: CDR1 LGHNA, CDR2 YSLEER. Trimming took 6 bases from V and 8 from J; bases not matched to a gene: 6. The CDR3 sequence is 14 residues long. CDR3 residues: CASSQSDRDSPLHF. Here the CDR3 DNA reads TGCGCCAGCAGTCAATCGGACAGGGATTCACCCCTCCACTTT.

This clonotype was observed a few times. The chain combines TRBV4-2 with TRBJ1-4, with a weak D call TRBD1 (6 bases). The V gene's germline CDR1 is LGHNA and CDR2 YNFKEQ. CDR3 size: 18 residues. Trimming pared 0 bases from V and 1 base from J, leaving 15 bases between. This CDR3 is CASSQDITGLKTNEKLFF. CDR3 coding DNA: TGTGCCAGCAGCCAAGATATCACAGGGCTTAAAACTAATGAAAAACTGTTTTTT.

This clonotype was counted a few times. The CDR3 is CASSLTGAGETQYF. CDR3 coding DNA: TGTGCCAGCAGCCTGACAGGGGCAGGGGAGACCCAGTACTTC. The chain is built from TRBV9 and TRBJ2-5; TRBD1 aligns across 8 bases. CDR1 SGDLS and CDR2 YYNGEE come from the germline V gene. Unmatched junction bases numbered 7, after V lost 4 bases and J lost 5 bases. CDR3 length: 14 residues. Drawing the rest from reference TRBV9 and TRBJ2-5, the complete variable domain is DSGVTQTPKHLITATGQRVTLRCSPRSGDLSVYWYQQSLDQGLQFLIQYYNGEERAKGNILERFSAQQFPDLHSELNLSSLELGDSALYFCASSLTGAGETQYFGPGTRLLVL.

This clonotype came up many times. The chain joins TRBV5-5 to TRBJ2-1, with D unclear. CDR3 length: 16 residues. Deletions cut 0 bases from V and 0 bases from J, with 10 bases between. Germline V CDR1 and CDR2: SGHKS, YYEKEE (reference sequence). This chain's CDR3 is CASSLVVGPSYNEQFF. The CDR3 DNA reads as TGTGCCAGCAGCTTGGTCGTGGGCCCCTCCTACAATGAGCAGTTCTTC.

This clonotype has only a few counts. The J gene is TRBJ1-1, the V gene TRBV4-1; TRBD1 matches 8 bases. The germline gives CDR1 MGHRA, CDR2 YSYEKL. The length of the CDR3 is 13 residues. J was trimmed by 7 bases and V by 1 base; bases with no gene match: 2. CDR3 in DNA: TGCGCCAGCAGCCAAGTTGGGACAGGTGAAGCTTTCTTT. This sequence encodes CASSQVGTGEAFF.

The sample holds a few counts of this clonotype. This chain joins TRBV6-6 and TRBJ2-5; the D gene is possibly TRBD1 (6 bases). This CDR3 contains 15 residues. V was cut by 2 bases and J by 4 bases, with 14 bases left in between. Per the germline V gene, CDR1 is MNHNY and CDR2 is SVGAGI (reference sequence). The CDR3 DNA sequence: TGTGCCAGCAGTTACGTTACAGGGCCGGGAGAGACCCAGTACTTC. Its translation is CASSYVTGPGETQYF.

This clonotype turned up a few times. CDR3 in amino acids: CASSPGLGDTDTQYF. CDR3 DNA sequence: TGTGCCAGCAGCCCAGGTTTGGGGGACACAGATACGCAGTATTTT. The J gene is TRBJ2-3, the V gene TRBV9; D is tentatively TRBD1 or TRBD2 (5 bases each). Germline CDR1 is SGDLS and CDR2 is YYNGEE. V shed 4 bases and J shed 2 bases, with 14 bases lying between them. The CDR3 loop spans 15 amino acids.

The J gene is TRBJ2-2, the V gene TRBV12-3 or TRBV12-4; D ambiguous. Between the trimmed V and J ends, which lost 5 bases and 4 bases, there was a span of 11 bases. This CDR3 comprises 14 residues. The CDR3 region is CASSPRAGTGELFF. CDR3 sequence (DNA): TGTGCCAGCAGTCCCAGAGCTGGCACCGGGGAGCTGTTTTTT.

This chain uses TRBV20-1 with TRBJ2-5; weak D call: TRBD2 (5 bases). Germline V lookup: CDR1 DFQATT, CDR2 SNEGSKA (reference sequence). The ends were cut back, 6 bases at V and 7 bases at J, with 21 bases in the middle. The CDR3 loop spans 14 amino acids. The CDR3 loop is CSAGASGSWGTQYF. DNA of the CDR3: TGCAGTGCGGGAGCGAGCGGATCTTGGGGGACCCAGTACTTC.

This clonotype was found many times. The genes are TRBV6-5 and TRBJ1-1; tentative D call: TRBD1 (6 bases). Germline V gene lookup returns CDR1 MNHEY and CDR2 SVGAGI. The CDR3 is made up of 13 amino acids. V gave up 7 bases and J gave up 2 bases, with 11 bases separating them. In DNA, the CDR3 is TGTGCCAGCACCCTACAGGGTAACACTGAAGCTTTCTTT. The encoded protein is CASTLQGNTEAFF.